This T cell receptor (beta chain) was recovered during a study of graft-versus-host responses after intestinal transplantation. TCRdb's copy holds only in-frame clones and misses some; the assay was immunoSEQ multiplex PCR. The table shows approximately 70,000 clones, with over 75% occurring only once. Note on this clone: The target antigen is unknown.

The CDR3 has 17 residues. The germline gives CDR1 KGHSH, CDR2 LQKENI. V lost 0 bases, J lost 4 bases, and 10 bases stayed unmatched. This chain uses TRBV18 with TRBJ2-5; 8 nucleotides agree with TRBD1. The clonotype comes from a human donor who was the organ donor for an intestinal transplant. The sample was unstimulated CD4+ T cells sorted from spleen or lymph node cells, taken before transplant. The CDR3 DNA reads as TGTGCCAGCTCACCACCTCGCAGACAGGGGTTCGGAGAGACCCAGTACTTC. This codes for CASSPPRRQGFGETQYF.